This T cell receptor beta chain derives from a study of cytomegalovirus exposure and HLA in healthy donors. Findings and caveats of the study: The dataset shows that most TCR sequences were rare, while some public TCRs occurred in many donors.

Trimming took off 1 base at V and 0 bases at J, with 11 bases between the two ends. Germline V gives CDR1 SGHDT, CDR2 YYEEEE. The CDR3 is 15 residues long. The method was immunoSEQ multiplex PCR; TCRdb's version includes in-frame clones alone and lacks a portion of them. The repertoire consists of 65,000 to 75,000 clones, with roughly 95% occurring once and the leading ten covering 4.5%. Worth noting for this clone: The antigen is unknown.

The donors formed part of the 120-subject validation cohort, distinct from the approximately 670-subject first cohort. The clonotype comes from a woman under 30 in good health and CMV-seropositive. The chain is built from TRBV5-6 and TRBJ2-7, with D maybe TRBD2 (6 bases). The sample comprised PBMCs. In DNA, the CDR3 is TGTGCCAGCAGCTTGAGGAGCGGGCGCTCCTACGAGCAGTACTTC. Its translation: CASSLRSGRSYEQYF.